Listed below are T cell receptor beta chains from one sample, sequenced in a study of blood T cell repertoires in COVID-19. This table comes from immunoSEQ multiplex PCR, and its TCRdb copy is limited to in-frame clones, with some not included. The table shows 270,000 or so clones, with roughly 84% occurring only once. The specimen sequenced was peripheral blood. These receptors all stem from a woman aged 18-35 years with acute or convalescent COVID-19. Both conserved end residues are part of each CDR3. Each record gives: V gene, D gene, clone size, J gene, CDR3 DNA, CDR3 protein. The D gene is left open where the match is weak. Not every row has a clone size; where given, it reads once, few, many or a size class.

TRBV3-1/TRBV3-2	TRBD1	few	TRBJ2-3	TGTGCCAGCAGCCCCGCGCCGGACAGGGAGTCCGATACGCAGTATTTT	CASSPAPDRESDTQYF
TRBV18	NA	NA	TRBJ1-5	TGTGCCAGCTCACCAGCAGTAAGCAATCAGCCCCAGCATTTT	CASSPAVSNQPQHF
TRBV6-6	NA	NA	TRBJ2-3	TGTGCCAGCAGTTTGCCCACAGGGAACACAGATACGCAGTATTTT	CASSLPTGNTDTQYF
TRBV10-3	NA	NA	TRBJ2-5	TGTGCCATCAGTGACCCCATCACGGGTTCCGAGACCCAGTACTTC	CAISDPITGSETQYF
TRBV3-1/TRBV3-2	NA	NA	TRBJ2-7	TGTGCCAGCAGCCAAGACACCACAGGGTCCTTCTACGAGCAGTACTTC	CASSQDTTGSFYEQYF
TRBV6-5	TRBD1	NA	TRBJ1-2	TGTGCCAGCAGTTACACCCAGGGGGCATATGGCTACACCTTC	CASSYTQGAYGYTF
TRBV6-6	NA	few	TRBJ1-1	TGTGCCAGCAGTTACTCGAGCGTGGGAGCTTTCTTT	CASSYSSVGAFF
TRBV5-5	TRBD1	few	TRBJ2-7	TGTGCCAGCAGCCCCGGACAGGGGGAACCCTCCTTCTACGAGCAGTACTTC	CASSPGQGEPSFYEQYF
TRBV6-5	NA	NA	TRBJ2-7	TGTGCCAGCAGTTACTCGCCTAGTCGCGCATACGAGCAGTACTTC	CASSYSPSRAYEQYF
TRBV7-2	NA	NA	TRBJ2-1	TGTGCCAGCAGCTTAATCCGGGATGAGCAGTTCTTC	CASSLIRDEQFF
TRBV3-1/TRBV3-2	NA	NA	TRBJ2-4	TGTGCCAGCAGCCAAGATCTAAAAGGGAAGAGCAGGGGCCTCGGGGCCAAAAACATTCAGTACTTC	CASSQDLKGKSRGLGAKNIQYF
TRBV7-9	NA	NA	TRBJ2-7	TGTGCCAGCAGCTTAGTCGGCGGCTTGATGGGCGAGCAGTACTTC	CASSLVGGLMGEQYF
TRBV28	NA	NA	TRBJ1-2	TGTGCCAGCAGTGTGACAGGCGGGGGTGGCTATGGCTACACCTTC	CASSVTGGGGYGYTF
TRBV19	TRBD1	NA	TRBJ2-7	TGTGCCAGTAGTCCCATCATGGGACAGGGGAGTTACGAGCAGTACTTC	CASSPIMGQGSYEQYF
TRBV7-6	TRBD1	NA	TRBJ2-7	TGTGCCAGCAGCTTAGGGCCGGGACAGGGCCACGAGCAGTACTTC	CASSLGPGQGHEQYF
TRBV28	NA	NA	TRBJ1-6	TGTGCCAGCAGGAGGAGTATATATTCACCCCTCCACTTT	CASRRSIYSPLHF
TRBV6-6	TRBD2	NA	TRBJ2-1	TGTGCCAGCAGCCTAGCGGGAGGGCCATACAATGAGCAGTTCTTC	CASSLAGGPYNEQFF
TRBV10-3	NA	NA	TRBJ2-5	TGTGCCATCAGTGGTAGTTGGAGGGAGACCCAGTACTTC	CAISGSWRETQYF
TRBV5-1	TRBD2	NA	TRBJ2-7	TGCGCCAGCAGCCGAGACGGGACTAGAGGAACCTACGAGCAGTACTTC	CASSRDGTRGTYEQYF
TRBV6-1	NA	NA	TRBJ2-1	TGTGCCAGCAGTGAGGACATTACCTCCTACAATGAGCAGTTCTTC	CASSEDITSYNEQFF
TRBV19	NA	NA	TRBJ1-5	TGTGCCAGTAGCCCCGACCCGACCAGGTTTGTTCAGCCCCAGCATTTT	CASSPDPTRFVQPQHF
TRBV6-4	TRBD1	few	TRBJ2-1	TGTGCCAGCAGCCCCCGACAGGGGGACATGGAAAATGAGCAGTTCTTC	CASSPRQGDMENEQFF
TRBV11-2	NA	NA	TRBJ1-2	TGTGCCAGCAGCACAGTTGGCACACAGGGACCCTATGGCTACACCTTC	CASSTVGTQGPYGYTF
TRBV27	TRBD2	NA	TRBJ2-1	TGTGCCAGCAGTTTCCCCCCGACTAGCGGGATTAATGAGCAGTTCTTC	CASSFPPTSGINEQFF
TRBV9	NA	NA	TRBJ2-3	TGTGCCAGCAGCGTAGCTCTAGGGGTAGGAGATACGCAGTATTTT	CASSVALGVGDTQYF
TRBV27	NA	NA	TRBJ2-6	TGTGCCAGCAGCAGCGGCCACTCTGGGGCCAACGTCCTGACTTTC	CASSSGHSGANVLTF
TRBV18	TRBD2	NA	TRBJ2-7	TGTGCCAGCTCGCCCCCGGGACTAGCGTTGGGCGAGCAGTACTTC	CASSPPGLALGEQYF
TRBV29-1	TRBD2	NA	TRBJ2-7	TGCAGCGTCCTCCCCCGGACTAGTACGACCTACGAGCAGTACTTC	CSVLPRTSTTYEQYF